This record looks at one T cell receptor beta chain sequence and its context. The record originates from a study of T cell changes during pregnancy in multiple sclerosis. Repertoires were generated with immunoSEQ multiplex PCR, while TCRdb's copy carries only in-frame clones and drops some. The repertoire holds some 49,000 clones, with 75% to 95% as singletons. Germline values: CDR1 SNHLY, CDR2 FYNNEI. The CDR3 totals 18 residues. Trimming at V came to 10 bases and at J to 0 bases, leaving 14 bases not matched to a gene. This rearrangement joins TRBV2 to TRBJ2-5; 13 bases align to TRBD2. The starting material was CD8+ T cells from peripheral blood mononuclear cells, obtained in the second trimester of pregnancy. This clonotype originated in a female donor with multiple sclerosis, enrolled in a pregnancy study. CDR3 coding DNA: TGTGCCATACTAGCGGGGGGGATAAAACCCACGTACCAAGAGACCCAGTACTTC. This codes for CAILAGGIKPTYQETQYF.